This T cell receptor beta chain was found in a study of cytomegalovirus exposure and HLA in healthy donors (dated by TCRdb to about 2017). The study in broad terms: In an earlier analysis of roughly 590 of the donors, around 290 Gb of sequence data and 100 million or so unique TCR beta sequences from roughly 200 million T cells were reported. An early release that covered about 640 HLA-typed donors contained approximately 300 gigabases of sequencing data and 70 million to 100 million unique TCR sequences. Of the roughly 400 genotyped donors, approximately 83% fell in the genetic ancestry cluster associated with self-reported Caucasian donors. The study was designed to test whether signatures of past pathogen exposure could be identified by cataloging public T cell receptors. The study profiled the T cell repertoires of 666 subjects by immunosequencing and related them to cytomegalovirus serostatus. Besides the first cohort of around 670 subjects, a separate validation cohort made up of 120 different subjects was used. To predict cytomegalovirus infection status, the study brought together high-throughput TCR immunosequencing, statistical association of individual TCRs with disease status, and machine learning. A later analysis re-analyzed previously published TCR beta repertoires from 660 or so donors and added high-resolution HLA genotyping to study TCR occurrence patterns. The later analysis used no new phenotypic data to find candidate immune exposures, relying instead on TCR beta sequences and their occurrence across donors. An earlier analysis of nearly 600 of the donors applied high-throughput TCR beta sequencing to assess whether each TCR beta V gene segment acted as functional or pseudogenic. Donor age, sex, ethnicity and CMV serostatus were collected together with the repertoire data. In a later genetic analysis, genome-wide SNP genotypes for about 65% of the roughly 700 donors were used, and that subset was treated as a discovery cohort. All discovery cohort repertoires had been generated using a single sequencing platform. Class I and class II HLA loci were covered by the typing at four-digit resolution. The number of typed donors differed by locus: about 620-640 for A, B, C, DRB1 and DQB1; 500 to 550 for DQA1; 606 for DPA1; and some 470 for DPB1. Because of strong linkage in the cohort, four or five DR-DQ haplotypes were treated as single units for association and clustering. Among about 370 genotyped donors of the cohort, an average of approximately 240,000 unique TCR beta nucleotide sequences was sequenced per donor, of which roughly 17% were non-productive. Here is what the overall study found, with its caveats: A later genetic analysis associated a missense DCLRE1C variant with V-gene and J-gene trimming of TCR beta chains, and an independent cohort replicated the association. The earlier analysis of 587 of the donors excluded roughly 17 rarely observed V segments, including chromosome 9 orphons, because counts were too low. Some IMGT-functional V segments, including TRBV6-2 and TRBV6-3, could not be told apart with the 87-base-pair reads, so those segments were excluded. Linkage disequilibrium might explain the correlated functional status among segregating V segments, but an unknown experimental factor could not be excluded. While some public TCRs were present in many individuals, most TCR sequences turned up only very rarely across donors. Specific HLA alleles were associated with some 15,000 TCR beta sequences at a false discovery rate of 0.05 in a later analysis. The authors suggested that the approach could potentially be generalized to other disease states and immunological phenotypes. Compared with equally common non-associated chains, HLA-associated TCR beta chains in a later analysis were more clonally expanded and had lower generation probabilities. HLA typing was unavailable for some donors at each locus, so association tests used only the typed subset. The only immune exposure information available for the cohort was CMV serostatus. The study gave a list of more than 150 TCR beta chains associated with cytomegalovirus. Presence/absence analyses assumed roughly uniform sequencing depth across donors, an assumption that may not hold. A few of the identified cytomegalovirus-associated TCR beta chains were confirmed in vitro to be specific for cytomegalovirus antigens. A further reported finding was that TCR beta sequences accurately predicted the HLA-A and HLA-B alleles for most subjects in the first cohort. A cluster of highly shared sequence variants was judged likely to be a technical artifact of the sequencing pipeline. Several of the top co-occurrence clusters appeared to be linked to parvovirus B19, influenza, CMV and Epstein-Barr virus, according to a later analysis. In a later analysis, the rate of TCR association differed among HLA loci, with DRB1 alleles having the most associated TCRs and HLA-C alleles having the fewest. Strong co-occurrence of HLA alleles, especially DR and DQ, made assigning TCR associations to individual alleles difficult. According to a later genetic analysis, donors in an Asian-associated ancestry cluster had fewer N-insertions in productive TCRs than the approximately 670-donor mean. Most CMV-associated TCR beta chains appeared to be HLA-restricted in a later analysis, and the HLA associations seemed to be driven largely by CMV exposure. In an earlier analysis of several hundred of the donors, most TCR beta V segments were observed in productive rearrangements about 87% or about 30% of the time, broadly matching IMGT annotations. In this cohort, only TCR beta chains were sequenced, and detectable features were limited by the absence of alpha or paired-chain data. Cytomegalovirus status was reported to be diagnosed by the classifier with high specificity and sensitivity in both the original and validation cohorts.

The CDR3 spans 13 residues, from the cysteine through the phenylalanine. Solely the CDR3 DNA is kept, with 39 bases framed from the first base. V was cut back by 8 bases and J by 4 bases, leaving a gap of 15 bases between them. CDR1 and CDR2 are read off the germline V gene (reference sequence) as LNHNV and YYDKDF. Points on this clone: Its antigen specificity is not known. No base-level quality is on record; no much larger clone is a single base apart.

The cohort comprised some 680 healthy bone marrow donors. Cohort members were all nominally healthy when sampled, although unrecorded immune exposures were likely present. CMV serostatus was positive for approximately 300 and negative for 352 of the 666 cohort members, and was not recorded for this donor. Each donor provided a peripheral blood sample, and peripheral blood mononuclear cells were used for TCR beta sequencing. The Qiagen DNeasy Blood Extraction Kit was used to extract genomic DNA from the blood cell samples. The library was prepared using the immunoSEQ multiplex PCR assay. The multiplex PCR relied on a mix of 60 forward primers for TCR Vbeta segments and 13 reverse primers for TCR Jbeta segments. A multiplex PCR assay on genomic DNA amplified the CDR3 region of rearranged TCR beta genes. The Illumina HiSeq System was used to sequence the amplified TCR beta libraries as 87-base-pair reads. In the authors' own workflow: A later analysis tallied 70 million to 100 million unique TCR beta chains across the 550 to 850 repertoires, and some 10 million of those chains were shared by two or more donors. Raw reads were error-corrected and collapsed into unique sequences with a nearest-neighbor algorithm that merged closely related sequences to remove PCR and sequencing errors. V, D and J gene segments were assigned by aligning CDR3 sequences to IMGT reference sequences. For a sequence to be retained, a match of at least six nucleotides was required to both a V gene segment and a J gene segment. Rearrangements were classified as productive when the CDR3 lacked stop codons and remained in frame with V and J, and all other rearrangements were classified as non-productive. CDR3 was defined according to IMGT convention as the region running from the second conserved V-encoded cysteine to the conserved J-encoded phenylalanine. The earlier analysis of 450 to 750 of the donors excluded any sequence lacking an unambiguous match to a single V gene segment. An earlier analysis of a few hundred of the donors called V segments functional above 56.7% productive rearrangements and segregating when the between-donor standard deviation exceeded 5%. A statistical classification framework was developed to diagnose cytomegalovirus status using the catalog of TCR beta chain sequences. A later analysis assigned V and J genes by comparing TCR nucleotide sequences with IMGT/GENE-DB human TR gene sequences. The TCRdist pipeline was used in a later analysis to assign CDR3 sequences and most-parsimonious VDJ recombination scenarios. In a later analysis, every TCR beta chain was defined by the combination of its CDR3 amino acid sequence and its V-gene family, and reads without a unique V-gene family were dropped. In a later analysis, approximately 590 highly shared, low-generation-probability nucleotide sequences were removed to address suspected cross-contamination and a sequencing artifact. In a later analysis, a clonal expansion index was calculated for each public chain from normalized within-repertoire ranks of inferred template counts. In a later analysis, generation probabilities were computed with a VDJ recombination model fitted to out-of-frame rearrangements, and the resulting probabilities were checked against IGoR. In a later analysis, hypergeometric tests were used to score TCR-TCR, TCR-HLA and TCR-CMV co-occurrence, with a repertoire-size bias correction applied to TCR pairs. In a later analysis, false discovery rates were estimated by permuting HLA or CMV assignments 20 times. In a later analysis, co-occurring TCRs were grouped using DBSCAN, and TCRdist sequence similarity was added for clustering within HLA-allele-positive subsets. Co-occurrence clustering excluded repertoires with fewer than 30,000 or more than 120,000 public chains, plus five with anomalous nucleotide sharing. Drawn from immuneACCESS, this table holds only the in-frame rearrangements with V and J called that TCRdb kept. Clones are partly lost; checked studies trace under half to an unresolved V gene and leave the rest unexplained. Clone size and V and J calls were adopted from that table, with D and trimming inferred from the DNA. The sample table records about 140,000 clones; 80% of these occur just once. About 4.3% of the sample belongs to the ten largest clones.

The TCR originated in a man aged 25-45 years in good health. Sequencing was carried out using PBMCs. The sequence links TRBV15 to TRBJ2-7; the D gene is perhaps TRBD2, on 5 matching bases. The CDR3 region reads CATAGGLPYEQYF. The DNA reads as follows: TGTGCCACCGCCGGCGGACTCCCTTACGAGCAGTACTTC.